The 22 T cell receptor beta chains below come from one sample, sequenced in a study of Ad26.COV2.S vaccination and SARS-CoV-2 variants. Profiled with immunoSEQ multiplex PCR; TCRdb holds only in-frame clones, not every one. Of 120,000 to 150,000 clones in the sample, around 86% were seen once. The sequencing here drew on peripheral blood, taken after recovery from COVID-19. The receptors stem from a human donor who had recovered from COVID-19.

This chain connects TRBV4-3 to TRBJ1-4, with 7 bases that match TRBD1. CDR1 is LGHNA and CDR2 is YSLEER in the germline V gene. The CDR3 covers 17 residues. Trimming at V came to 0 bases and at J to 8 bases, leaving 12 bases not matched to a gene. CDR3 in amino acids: CASSQEGGRIMGEKLFF. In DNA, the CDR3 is TGCGCCAGCAGCCAAGAAGGGGGCAGGATAATGGGGGAAAAACTGTTTTTT.

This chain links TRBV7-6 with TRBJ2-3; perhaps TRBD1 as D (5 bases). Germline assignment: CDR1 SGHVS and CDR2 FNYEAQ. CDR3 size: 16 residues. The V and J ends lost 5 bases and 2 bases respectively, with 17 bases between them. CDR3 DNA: TGTGCCAGCAGCCCCAGTTCAGGGTATGCCACAGATACGCAGTATTTT. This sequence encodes CASSPSSGYATDTQYF.

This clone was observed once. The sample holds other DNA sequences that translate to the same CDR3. The CDR3 DNA sequence: TGTGCCAGCAGTTACGGGGGGGACTCTGGAAACACCATATATTTT. Its translation is CASSYGGDSGNTIYF. The chain joins TRBV6-6 to TRBJ1-3; D perhaps matches TRBD1 (5 bases). Deletions cut 2 bases from V and 0 bases from J, with 8 bases between. Germline V gives CDR1 MNHNY, CDR2 SVGAGI (reference sequence). The CDR3 is 15 amino acids.

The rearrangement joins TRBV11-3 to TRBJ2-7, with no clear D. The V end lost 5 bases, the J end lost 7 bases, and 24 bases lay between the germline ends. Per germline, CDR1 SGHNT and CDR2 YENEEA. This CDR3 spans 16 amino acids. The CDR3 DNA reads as TGTGCCAGCAGCGGGATGGGAAGGCGATCACGCGAGGAGCAGTACTTC. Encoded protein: CASSGMGRRSREEQYF.

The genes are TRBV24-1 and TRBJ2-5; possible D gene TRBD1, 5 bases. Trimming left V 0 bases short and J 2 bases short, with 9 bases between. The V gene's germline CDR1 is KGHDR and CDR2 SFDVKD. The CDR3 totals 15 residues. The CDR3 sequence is CATSDLGRDQETQYF. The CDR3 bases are TGTGCCACCAGTGATTTGGGCAGGGATCAAGAGACCCAGTACTTC.

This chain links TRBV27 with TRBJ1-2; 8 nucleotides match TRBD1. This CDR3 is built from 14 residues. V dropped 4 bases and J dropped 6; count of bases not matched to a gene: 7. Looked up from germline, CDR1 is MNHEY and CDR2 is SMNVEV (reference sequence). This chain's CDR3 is CASSYRGQGHGYTF. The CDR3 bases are TGTGCCAGCAGTTACCGAGGACAGGGTCATGGCTACACCTTC.

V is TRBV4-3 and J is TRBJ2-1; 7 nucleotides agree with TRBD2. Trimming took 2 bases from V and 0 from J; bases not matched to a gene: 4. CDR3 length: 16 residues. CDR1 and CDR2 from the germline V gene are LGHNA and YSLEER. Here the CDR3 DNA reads TGCGCCAGCAGCCAATTAGGGGACTACTCCTACAATGAGCAGTTCTTC. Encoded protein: CASSQLGDYSYNEQFF.

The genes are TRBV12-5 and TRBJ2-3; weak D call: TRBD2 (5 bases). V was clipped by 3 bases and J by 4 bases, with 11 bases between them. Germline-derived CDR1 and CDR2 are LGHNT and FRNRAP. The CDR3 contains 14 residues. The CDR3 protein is CASGFQRDPDTQYF. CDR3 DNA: TGTGCTAGTGGTTTTCAGAGGGATCCAGATACGCAGTATTTT.

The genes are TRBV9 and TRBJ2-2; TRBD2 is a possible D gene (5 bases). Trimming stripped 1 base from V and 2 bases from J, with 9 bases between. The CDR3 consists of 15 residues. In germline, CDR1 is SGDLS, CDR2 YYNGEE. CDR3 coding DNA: TGTGCCAGCAGCGTATCCCCTAGCAACACCGGGGAGCTGTTTTTT. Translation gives CASSVSPSNTGELFF.

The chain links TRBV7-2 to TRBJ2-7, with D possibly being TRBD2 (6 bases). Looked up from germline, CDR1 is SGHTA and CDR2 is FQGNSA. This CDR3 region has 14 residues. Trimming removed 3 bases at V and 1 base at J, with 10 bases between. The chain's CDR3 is CASSFGLYSYEQYF. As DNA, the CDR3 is TGTGCCAGCAGCTTCGGACTATATTCCTACGAGCAGTACTTC.

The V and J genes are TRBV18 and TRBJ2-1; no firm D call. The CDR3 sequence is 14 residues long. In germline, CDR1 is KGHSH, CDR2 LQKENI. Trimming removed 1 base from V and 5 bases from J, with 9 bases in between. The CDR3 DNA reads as TGTGCCAGCTCACCACTACACGGAGACAATGAGCAGTTCTTC. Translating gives CASSPLHGDNEQFF.

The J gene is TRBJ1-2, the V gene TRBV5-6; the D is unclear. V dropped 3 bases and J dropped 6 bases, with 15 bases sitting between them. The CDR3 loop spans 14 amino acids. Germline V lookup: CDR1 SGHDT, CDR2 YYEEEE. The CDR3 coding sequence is TGTGCCAGCAGCTCCCCTTCAACGCAAGATGGCTACACCTTC. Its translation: CASSSPSTQDGYTF.

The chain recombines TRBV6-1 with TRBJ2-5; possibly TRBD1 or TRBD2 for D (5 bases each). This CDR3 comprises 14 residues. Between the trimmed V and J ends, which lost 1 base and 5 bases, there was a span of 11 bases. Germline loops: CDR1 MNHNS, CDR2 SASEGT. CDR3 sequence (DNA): TGTGCCAGCAGTGAAGGGGGGTCTGCGGAGACCCAGTACTTC. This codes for CASSEGGSAETQYF.

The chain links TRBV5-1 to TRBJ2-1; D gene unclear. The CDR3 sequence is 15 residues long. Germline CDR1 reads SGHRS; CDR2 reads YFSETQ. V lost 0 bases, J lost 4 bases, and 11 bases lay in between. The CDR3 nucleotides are TGCGCCAGCAGCTTGGTAGCAGGCCAATACAATGAGCAGTTCTTC. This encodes CASSLVAGQYNEQFF.

This chain's CDR3 is CASSPTSVTDTQYF. Written as DNA, the CDR3 is TGTGCCAGCAGCCCTACTAGCGTCACAGATACGCAGTATTTT. This chain links TRBV7-2 with TRBJ2-3; TRBD2 matches 7 bases. V was clipped by 5 bases and J by 2 bases; unmatched bases: 4. The germline V gene encodes CDR1 SGHTA and CDR2 FQGNSA. There are 14 residues in the CDR3.

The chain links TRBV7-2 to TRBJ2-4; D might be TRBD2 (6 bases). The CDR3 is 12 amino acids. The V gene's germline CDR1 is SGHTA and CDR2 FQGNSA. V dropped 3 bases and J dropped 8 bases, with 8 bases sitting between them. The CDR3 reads CASSFASDIQYF. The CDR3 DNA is TGTGCCAGCAGCTTTGCTAGCGACATTCAGTACTTC.

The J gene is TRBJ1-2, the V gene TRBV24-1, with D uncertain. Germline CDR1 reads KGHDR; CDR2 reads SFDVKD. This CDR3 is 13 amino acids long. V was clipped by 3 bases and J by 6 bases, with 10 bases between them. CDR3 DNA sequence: TGTGCCACCAGTGATCGGGCCCTAAATGGCTACACCTTC. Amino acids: CATSDRALNGYTF.

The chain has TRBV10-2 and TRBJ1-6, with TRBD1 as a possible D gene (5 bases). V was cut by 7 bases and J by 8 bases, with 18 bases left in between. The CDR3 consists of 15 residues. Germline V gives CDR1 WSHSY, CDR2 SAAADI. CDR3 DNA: TGCGCCAGCACCCACAGGTCCCCGCGCGATTCACCCCTCCACTTT. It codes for CASTHRSPRDSPLHF.

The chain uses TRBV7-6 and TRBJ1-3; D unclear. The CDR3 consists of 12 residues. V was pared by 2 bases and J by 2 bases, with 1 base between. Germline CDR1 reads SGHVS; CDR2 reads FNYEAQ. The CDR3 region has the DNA TGTGCCAGCAGCTTACCTGGAAACACCATATATTTT. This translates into CASSLPGNTIYF.

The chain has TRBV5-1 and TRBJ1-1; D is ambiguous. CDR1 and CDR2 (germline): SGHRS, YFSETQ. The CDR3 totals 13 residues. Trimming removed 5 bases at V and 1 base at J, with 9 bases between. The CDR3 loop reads CASRRTGNTEAFF. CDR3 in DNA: TGCGCCAGCAGGAGGACGGGGAACACTGAAGCTTTCTTT.

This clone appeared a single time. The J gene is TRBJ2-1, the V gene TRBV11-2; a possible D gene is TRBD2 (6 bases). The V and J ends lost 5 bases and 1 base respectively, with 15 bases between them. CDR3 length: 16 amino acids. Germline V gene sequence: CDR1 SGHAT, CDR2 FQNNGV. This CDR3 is CASSQTRGPSYNEQFF. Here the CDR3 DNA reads TGTGCCAGCAGCCAGACGCGGGGCCCTTCCTACAATGAGCAGTTCTTC.

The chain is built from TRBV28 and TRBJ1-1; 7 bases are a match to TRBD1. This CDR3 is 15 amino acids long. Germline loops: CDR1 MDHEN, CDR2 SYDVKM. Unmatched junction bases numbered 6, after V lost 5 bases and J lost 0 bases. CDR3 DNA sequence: TGTGCCAGCAGTCCCCGGGACAGACTGAACACTGAAGCTTTCTTT. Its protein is CASSPRDRLNTEAFF. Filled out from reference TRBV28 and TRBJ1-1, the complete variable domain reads DVKVTQSSRYLVKRTGEKVFLECVQDMDHENMFWYRQDPGLGLRLIYFSYDVKMKEKGDIPEGYSVSREKKERFSLILESASTNQTSMYLCASSPRDRLNTEAFFGQGTRLTVV.